These 15 T cell receptor beta chains came from one sample sequenced in a study of shared clonotypes between healthy human individuals. TCRdb's table, derived via immunoSEQ multiplex PCR, lists solely in-frame clones and lacks some. The repertoire holds over a million clones, with around 97% as singletons. The sample comprised naive CD4+ T cells sorted from blood. Subset defined: CD45RA+ positively selected. The receptors shown here come from a man aged 30-40 years in good health.

The chain is built from TRBV7-9 and TRBJ1-3; 7 bases match TRBD1. V was clipped by 5 bases and J by 1 base; unmatched bases: 8. CDR3 length: 16 amino acids. Germline V CDR1 and CDR2: SEHNR, FQNEAQ (reference sequence). The CDR3 bases are TGTGCCAGCAGCCAAATCAAGACAGGGTCTGGAAACACCATATATTTT. It yields the protein CASSQIKTGSGNTIYF.

This chain uses TRBV5-1 with TRBJ1-1; D may be TRBD1 (6 bases). The germline V gene has CDR1 SGHRS and CDR2 YFSETQ. With 5 bases removed from V and 3 bases from J, the gap between germline ends came to 8 bases. This CDR3 is 12 amino acids long. The CDR3 region has the DNA TGCGCCAGCAGGTCAGGGGACACTGAAGCTTTCTTT. Its protein is CASRSGDTEAFF.

J is TRBJ2-1 and V is TRBV5-1, with 8 bases that match TRBD2. After removal of 0 bases from V and 9 bases from J, the junction contained 11 bases not matched to a gene. CDR3 length equals 16 residues. CDR1 is SGHRS, CDR2 YFSETQ, per germline. The CDR3 DNA follows: TGCGCCAGCAGCTTGGGCCCCCCTAGCGGGCCTGGTGAGCAGTTCTTC. Protein product: CASSLGPPSGPGEQFF.

In this sample, this clone turned up once. The chain joins TRBV28 to TRBJ2-2; D is undetermined. Between the trimmed V and J ends, which lost 3 bases and 1 base, there was a span of 9 bases. Looked up from germline, CDR1 is MDHEN and CDR2 is SYDVKM. The CDR3 runs to 15 residues. The CDR3 DNA reads TGTGCCAGCAGTTTTCGACCGATGAACACCGGGGAGCTGTTTTTT. It yields the protein CASSFRPMNTGELFF.

This clone was seen once. The chain employs TRBV18 and TRBJ1-1; TRBD1 aligns across 8 bases. Germline assignment: CDR1 KGHSH and CDR2 LQKENI. The CDR3 contains 13 residues. V was clipped by 3 bases and J by 8 bases; unmatched bases: 5. The CDR3 coding sequence is TGTGCCAGCTCACCTGGCCGGGACAGGGAAGCTTTCTTT. It translates to CASSPGRDREAFF.

In regard to this clone: The identical CDR3 is also encoded by other nucleotide sequences in the sample. CDR3 sequence (DNA): TGCAGTGCTTATAGTGAAAAACTGTTTTTT. Translation gives CSAYSEKLFF. This chain joins TRBV20-1 and TRBJ1-4; D not certain. The CDR3 consists of 10 residues. In germline, CDR1 is DFQATT, CDR2 SNEGSKA (reference sequence). V lost 5 bases, J lost 7 bases, and 5 bases lay in between.

The gene calls are TRBV6-4 and TRBJ2-1, with TRBD2 matching over 7 bases. Germline assignment: CDR1 MRHNA and CDR2 SNTAGT. CDR3 size: 16 residues. J lost 2 bases, V lost 0 bases, and 4 bases had no gene match. The CDR3 reads CASSDSQRGTYNEQFF. The CDR3 coding sequence is TGTGCCAGCAGTGACTCCCAGCGGGGCACCTACAATGAGCAGTTCTTC.

This sequence joins TRBV7-2 and TRBJ2-5, with D perhaps matching TRBD1 (5 bases). CDR1 and CDR2 (germline): SGHTA, FQGNSA. V was clipped by 0 bases and J by 9 bases, with 14 bases between them. The CDR3 is made up of 14 amino acids. The CDR3 DNA reads as TGTGCCAGCAGCTTAGCGGCAGGGTCAGTGGCCCAGTACTTC. It encodes CASSLAAGSVAQYF.

The genes are TRBV6-1 and TRBJ1-1; maybe TRBD1 (5 bases). V was trimmed by 4 bases and J by 4 bases, leaving 13 bases between them. Germline V lookup: CDR1 MNHNS, CDR2 SASEGT. The CDR3 is 14 residues long. This CDR3 is CASSASGGVTEAFF. In DNA form, the CDR3 reads TGTGCCAGCAGTGCCTCTGGAGGGGTCACTGAAGCTTTCTTT.

The rearrangement links TRBV5-6 to TRBJ2-4, with TRBD2 matching over 12 bases. Unmatched junction bases numbered 9, after V lost 1 base and J lost 1 base. This CDR3 spans 19 amino acids. Germline V lookup: CDR1 SGHDT, CDR2 YYEEEE. CDR3 residues: CASSLLETSGSGAKNIQYF. The DNA for the CDR3 is TGTGCCAGCAGCTTGTTAGAGACTAGCGGGAGCGGGGCCAAAAACATTCAGTACTTC.

The chain joins TRBV27 to TRBJ2-1; TRBD1 agrees at 10 bases. The CDR3 loop spans 15 amino acids. After removal of 8 bases from V and 3 bases from J, the junction contained 7 bases not matched to a gene. CDR1 and CDR2 (germline): MNHEY, SMNVEV (reference sequence). CDR3 in DNA: TGTGCCAGCGGCCCCCGGGACAGGGGCTACAATGAGCAGTTCTTC. This encodes CASGPRDRGYNEQFF.

This clone came up once. V usage is TRBV9 and J usage is TRBJ2-7; possibly TRBD2 for D (6 bases). Trimming cost V 4 bases and J 1 base, with 15 bases left between them. Germline values: CDR1 SGDLS, CDR2 YYNGEE. CDR3 length equals 15 residues. CDR3 coding DNA: TGTGCCAGCAGCCCCCGCGGGGCCCAGTCCTACGAGCAGTACTTC. Translating it yields CASSPRGAQSYEQYF.

V usage is TRBV6-6 and J usage is TRBJ1-5; the D gene is possibly TRBD1 (6 bases). There are 15 residues in the CDR3. Looked up from germline, CDR1 is MNHNY and CDR2 is SVGAGI (reference sequence). Trimming shortened V by 5 bases and J by 3 bases, and 14 bases separated the two germline ends. The CDR3 DNA is TGTGCCAGCAGTCTAATAGGGGGAAACAATCAGCCCCAGCATTTT. Amino acid sequence: CASSLIGGNNQPQHF.

This rearrangement joins TRBV10-1 to TRBJ2-2; no clear D. The V and J ends lost 2 bases and 0 bases respectively, with 10 bases between them. Per germline, CDR1 WNHNN and CDR2 SYGVQD (reference sequence). This CDR3 spans 16 amino acids. CDR3 sequence reads: CASSEVGSTNTGELFF. The CDR3 nucleotides read TGCGCCAGCAGTGAGGTCGGCAGTACGAACACCGGGGAGCTGTTTTTT.

The J gene is TRBJ2-3, the V gene TRBV19, with 10 bases aligning to TRBD2. J lost 3 bases, V lost 5 bases, and 8 bases had no gene match. Germline lookup yields CDR1 LNHDA and CDR2 SQIVND (reference sequence). The CDR3 spans 16 residues. The CDR3 loop reads CASSPRGSGRTDTQYF. The CDR3 nucleotides read TGTGCCAGTAGTCCCCGGGGTAGCGGGAGGACAGATACGCAGTATTTT.